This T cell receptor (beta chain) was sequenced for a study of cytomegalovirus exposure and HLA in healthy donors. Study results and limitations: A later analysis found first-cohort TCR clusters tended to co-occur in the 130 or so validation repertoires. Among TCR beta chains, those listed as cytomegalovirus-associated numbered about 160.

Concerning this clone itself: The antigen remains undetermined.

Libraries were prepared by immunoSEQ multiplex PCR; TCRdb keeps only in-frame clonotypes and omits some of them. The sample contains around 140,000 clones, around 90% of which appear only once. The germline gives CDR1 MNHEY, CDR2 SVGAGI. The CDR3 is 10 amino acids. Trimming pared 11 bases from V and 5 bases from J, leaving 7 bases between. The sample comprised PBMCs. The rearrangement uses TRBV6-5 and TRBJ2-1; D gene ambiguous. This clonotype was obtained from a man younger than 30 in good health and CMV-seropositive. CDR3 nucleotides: TGTGCCGCCGGTCACAATGAGCAGTTCTTC. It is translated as CAAGHNEQFF.